This T cell receptor beta chain is from a study of a mutant IDH1 vaccine in newly diagnosed glioma. At the level of the study: Vaccination followed radiotherapy alone by 4-6 weeks, or accompanied temozolomide cycles. Treated patients had a mean age of 40.4 years and a 62.5% male, around 40% female split. The earlier regimen, radiotherapy, temozolomide, or both, was most often both.

The time point denotes: week 35, safety follow-up. Mutant IDH1 20-mer peptide, at 300 ug, made up each vaccine dose, with topical imiquimod. Across weeks 1, 3, 5, 7, 11, 15, 19 and 23, patients received a vaccination each time, eight in all. The trim removed 2 bases at V and 2 bases at J, leaving 5 bases unmatched. The CDR3 sequence is 16 residues long. Per germline, CDR1 LGHNA and CDR2 YSLEER. Method: immunoSEQ multiplex PCR; TCRdb's copy keeps in-frame clones and lacks some. Of roughly 60,000 clones detected, 74% appear once; the ten largest clones hold 4.7%. In the case of this clone: Its antigen remains unknown.

Sequences were derived from PBMCs, sampled from a glioma patient whose treatment included an IDH1 peptide vaccine. This clonotype originated in a man in his forties or fifties with glioma. This chain links TRBV4-3 with TRBJ2-3, with 9 bases lining up with TRBD2. CDR3 sequence reads: CASSQLAGSHTDTQYF. The CDR3 bases are TGCGCCAGCAGCCAACTAGCGGGGAGCCACACAGATACGCAGTATTTT.